The present T cell receptor (beta chain) was sequenced within a study of cytomegalovirus exposure and HLA in healthy donors. Study results and limitations: According to an earlier analysis, most TCR beta V segments yielded productive rearrangements about 90% or about 30% of the time. Upon later analysis, TCR association rates were observed to vary by HLA locus, being highest for DRB1 and lowest for HLA-C. Presence/absence analyses rested on an assumption that sequencing depth was roughly uniform across donors.

On this clone itself: What it recognizes is unknown.

This PCR relied on a set of 60 Vbeta primers and 13 Jbeta primers. Assay: immunoSEQ multiplex PCR; the TCRdb copy retains only in-frame clones and omits some. The data contain 130,000 to 150,000 clones, 80% to 85% of them singletons. The CDR3 has 14 residues. Germline V CDR1 and CDR2: SQVTM, ANQGSEA. The ends lost 7 bases at V and 4 bases at J; junction bases unmatched: 9. This chain joins TRBV29-1 and TRBJ2-7; 11 bases match TRBD1. Source material: PBMCs. The clonotype was recovered from a woman aged 25 to 39 in good health and CMV-seronegative. The CDR3 region has the DNA TGCAGCGCCCAGGGACAGGGGGGACATTACGAGCAGTACTTC. It codes for CSAQGQGGHYEQYF.